What follows are 26 T cell receptor beta chains derived from one specimen sequenced in a study of cytomegalovirus exposure and HLA in healthy donors (dated by TCRdb to about 2017). The library was prepared using the immunoSEQ multiplex PCR assay. A mixture of 60 forward primers for TCR Vbeta segments and 13 reverse primers for TCR Jbeta segments was used in the multiplex PCR. TCRdb limited this immuneACCESS table to in-frame rearrangements with V and J called. A share of clones is missing; checked studies link under half to unresolved V genes, and the rest is unexplained. For this sample there are over 100,000 clones; 81% appear just once. The leading ten clones occupy under 2.5% of the sample. The specimen was PBMCs. The receptors stem from a woman in her 30s in good health and CMV-seronegative.

The J gene is TRBJ1-2, the V gene TRBV11-2; D uncertain. The V gene lost 0 bases and the J gene lost 7 bases, with 12 bases spanning the gap. Germline-derived CDR1 and CDR2 are SGHAT and FQNNGV. The CDR3 spans 14 residues. The CDR3 loop reads CASSLETIRGGYTF. Written as DNA, the CDR3 is TGTGCCAGCAGCTTAGAAACTATAAGAGGTGGCTACACCTTC.

This clone has more than one count but fewer than ten. The chain recombines TRBV19 with TRBJ2-7; weak D call: TRBD2 (7 bases). The germline V and J ends were trimmed by 3 bases and 7 bases, with 10 bases remaining between them. Germline loops: CDR1 LNHDA, CDR2 SQIVND (reference sequence). The CDR3 runs to 12 residues. The CDR3 sequence is CASSIRGGEQYF. CDR3 nucleotides: TGTGCCAGTAGTATTAGGGGGGGGGAGCAGTACTTC.

This rearrangement joins TRBV28 to TRBJ2-5, with 16 bases matching TRBD2. Per germline, CDR1 MDHEN and CDR2 SYDVKM. This CDR3 has 16 amino acids. V was clipped by 6 bases and J by 11 bases; unmatched bases: 12. The CDR3 is CASSTGLAGGPSQQYF. DNA of the CDR3: TGTGCCAGCAGCACGGGACTAGCGGGAGGGCCGTCCCAGCAGTACTTC.

DNA of the CDR3: TGTGCCAGCAGTGACCGGGACTATTACCCTGATAGCTCCTACAATGAGCAGTTCTTC. Its protein product is CASSDRDYYPDSSYNEQFF. V and J are TRBV28 and TRBJ2-1; 7 nucleotides align to TRBD2. The CDR3 has 19 amino acids. Germline V gene lookup returns CDR1 MDHEN and CDR2 SYDVKM. Trimming at V came to 5 bases and at J to 0 bases, leaving 16 bases not matched to a gene.

CDR3 coding DNA: TGTGCCAGCAGTTTCCAGGGACAGCCTGAAGCTTTCTTT. Its protein is CASSFQGQPEAFF. The J gene is TRBJ1-1, the V gene TRBV28, with 7 bases fitting TRBD1. Germline assignment: CDR1 MDHEN and CDR2 SYDVKM. V was clipped by 3 bases and J by 6 bases; unmatched bases: 4. This CDR3 contains 13 residues.

The chain couples TRBV7-3 to TRBJ1-5; 7 nucleotides line up with TRBD1. Germline CDR1 SGHTA, CDR2 FQGTGA. The CDR3 is made up of 18 amino acids. Trimming at V came to 5 bases and at J to 1 base, leaving 14 bases not matched to a gene. CDR3 coding DNA: TGTGCCAGCAGCCGACGGACAGGCCGCCAGGAAAGCAATCAGCCCCAGCATTTT. Translated: CASSRRTGRQESNQPQHF.

This rearrangement joins TRBV6-6 to TRBJ1-5; D might be TRBD1 (6 bases). Per germline, CDR1 MNHNY and CDR2 SVGAGI (reference sequence). The CDR3 runs 12 residues. V was trimmed by 2 bases and J by 9 bases, leaving 8 bases between them. The CDR3 protein is CASSYGGPPQHF. For the CDR3, the DNA is TGTGCCAGCAGTTACGGGGGCCCGCCCCAGCATTTT.

There are a few counts of this clone. The chain combines TRBV7-2 with TRBJ1-1; 7 nucleotides line up with TRBD1. The CDR3 covers 14 residues. Germline values: CDR1 SGHTA, CDR2 FQGNSA. Trimming at V came to 2 bases and at J to 1 base, leaving 1 base not matched to a gene. DNA of the CDR3: TGTGCCAGCAGCTTACGACAGGGGAACACTGAAGCTTTCTTT. This translates into CASSLRQGNTEAFF.

This rearrangement joins TRBV7-9 to TRBJ2-1; TRBD2 is a possible D gene (6 bases). The ends were cut back, 0 bases at V and 5 bases at J, with 11 bases in the middle. Germline values: CDR1 SEHNR, CDR2 FQNEAQ (reference sequence). CDR3 size: 15 residues. CDR3 sequence: CASSLALTRNNEQFF. The CDR3 bases are TGTGCCAGCAGCTTAGCTTTGACTAGAAACAATGAGCAGTTCTTC.

CDR3 bases: TGTGCCAGCAGCCTAGGGGACAGGGTCCCCAATCAGCCCCAGCATTTT. Amino acids: CASSLGDRVPNQPQHF. The chain links TRBV7-8 to TRBJ1-5, with 9 bases aligning to TRBD1. J gave up 3 bases and V 5 bases, and 8 bases lay outside the gene matches. The CDR3 extends over 16 amino acids. Looked up from germline, CDR1 is SGHVS and CDR2 is FQNEAQ.

The rearrangement links TRBV5-1 to TRBJ1-3; D is unresolved. The germline gives CDR1 SGHRS, CDR2 YFSETQ. V dropped 2 bases and J dropped 4 bases, with 7 bases sitting between them. The CDR3 loop spans 13 amino acids. CDR3 sequence reads: CASSLGDGNTIYF. The CDR3 DNA is TGCGCCAGCAGCTTAGGAGACGGAAACACCATATATTTT.

In regard to this clone: One end of the junction is discordant with germline, which a read error may explain. The chain links TRBV7-9 to TRBJ1-5; a weak D match, TRBD1 (6 bases). CDR1 and CDR2 from the germline V gene are SEHNR and FQNEAQ (reference sequence). The CDR3 extends over 18 amino acids. As DNA, the CDR3 is TGTTCCAGCAGCTTACCCCCCGGGCCAGGGGATAGCAATCAGCCCCAGCATTTT. Amino acid sequence: CSSSLPPGPGDSNQPQHF.

The rearrangement links TRBV7-9 to TRBJ1-4; TRBD1 is a possible D gene (5 bases). Germline CDR1 reads SEHNR; CDR2 reads FQNEAQ (reference sequence). Trimming shortened V by 4 bases and J by 8 bases, and 14 bases separated the two germline ends. The CDR3 is 14 amino acids. The CDR3 sequence: CASSWGGDLEKLFF. The CDR3, as DNA: TGTGCCAGCAGCTGGGGCGGGGACTTAGAAAAACTGTTTTTT.

The rearrangement links TRBV28 to TRBJ2-1; 8 bases fit TRBD2. V was pared by 5 bases and J by 5 bases, with 8 bases of the junction left unmatched. This CDR3 comprises 15 residues. Per the germline V gene, CDR1 is MDHEN and CDR2 is SYDVKM. The DNA of the CDR3 is TGTGCCAGCAGTGCCGGGACTAGAGGTGACAATGAGCAGTTCTTC. Its translation: CASSAGTRGDNEQFF.

The chain recombines TRBV28 with TRBJ1-6; TRBD1 matches at 10 bases. The CDR3 has 15 amino acids. Germline CDR1 is MDHEN and CDR2 is SYDVKM. Trimming removed 5 bases from V and 13 bases from J; junction bases left unmatched: 11. CDR3 amino acids: CASSDRGLSIPPLHF. The CDR3 DNA follows: TGTGCCAGCAGTGACAGGGGGCTATCAATCCCCCCCCTCCACTTT.

Remarks on this clone: Because the CDR3's place on the DNA is in doubt, the DNA is left out and the CDR3 is given as listed by TCRdb. The chain carries TRBV18 and TRBJ2-2; the D segment call TRBD1 is taken from the table without a DNA check. The length of the CDR3 is 14 amino acids, counting both ends. Germline V lookup: CDR1 KGHSH, CDR2 LQKENI. CDR3 loop: CASSPDSTPGSCFF.

J is TRBJ1-1 and V is TRBV4-1; possibly TRBD1 for D (5 bases). Germline V lookup: CDR1 MGHRA, CDR2 YSYEKL. The CDR3 has 15 amino acids. V dropped 4 bases and J dropped 4 bases, with 16 bases sitting between them. CDR3 DNA sequence: TGCGCCAGCAGCCCCAGGGTTGTAGACACCACTGAAGCTTTCTTT. Amino acids: CASSPRVVDTTEAFF.

The J gene is TRBJ1-6, the V gene TRBV10-3; the D is unclear. CDR1 is ENHRY and CDR2 is SYGVKD in the germline V gene. V was cut by 3 bases and J by 3 bases, with 6 bases left in between. CDR3 size: 14 residues. The DNA for the CDR3 is TGTGCCATCAGTGACCGGGACTATAATTCACCCCTCCACTTT. Translated: CAISDRDYNSPLHF.

This chain connects TRBV19 to TRBJ1-2; D gene unclear. V was pared by 7 bases and J by 4 bases, with 19 bases between. The CDR3 is 15 residues long. The V gene's germline CDR1 is LNHDA and CDR2 SQIVND (reference sequence). CDR3 sequence reads: CASKVGEGPFYGYTF. The CDR3 nucleotides are TGTGCCAGTAAAGTAGGAGAGGGCCCCTTCTATGGCTACACCTTC.

This clone has just a few counts. This sequence joins TRBV19 and TRBJ1-3; perhaps TRBD1 as D (5 bases). V was trimmed by 6 bases and J by 8 bases, leaving 14 bases between them. This CDR3 has 13 residues. CDR1 LNHDA and CDR2 SQIVND come from the germline V gene (reference sequence). CDR3 protein: CASSPGQGYTIYF. As DNA, the CDR3 is TGTGCCAGTAGCCCCGGGCAGGGTTACACCATATATTTT.

This chain uses TRBV5-5 with TRBJ2-1; TRBD1 aligns across 8 bases. Per the germline V gene, CDR1 is SGHKS and CDR2 is YYEKEE (reference sequence). The ends lost 2 bases at V and 8 bases at J; junction bases unmatched: 9. This CDR3 region has 15 residues. This CDR3 reads CASSLSTGTGYEQFF. DNA of the CDR3: TGTGCCAGCAGCTTATCTACCGGGACAGGCTATGAGCAGTTCTTC. The full variable domain, in which reference TRBV5-5 and TRBJ2-1 provide the parts outside the CDR3, is DAGVTQSPTHLIKTRGQQVTLRCSPISGHKSVSWYQQVLGQGPQFIFQYYEKEERGRGNFPDRFSARQFPNYSSELNVNALLLGDSALYLCASSLSTGTGYEQFFGPGTRLTVL.

This rearrangement joins TRBV7-8 to TRBJ2-1; a weak D match, TRBD2 (6 bases). Trimming took off 5 bases at V and 0 bases at J, with 17 bases between the two ends. The CDR3 length is 17 residues. The V gene's germline CDR1 is SGHVS and CDR2 FQNEAQ. CDR3 residues: CASSLSIIGSSYNEQFF. Written as DNA, the CDR3 is TGTGCCAGCAGCCTGTCTATTATCGGGAGCTCCTACAATGAGCAGTTCTTC.

V is TRBV10-2 and J is TRBJ1-4; D ambiguous. V shed 4 bases and J shed 8 bases, with 14 bases lying between them. The CDR3 is 14 residues long. The germline V gene encodes CDR1 WSHSY and CDR2 SAAADI. Here the CDR3 DNA reads TGCGCCAGCAGTGTGCCAGGCCTTGGGGAAAAACTGTTTTTT. It translates to CASSVPGLGEKLFF.

The chain has TRBV5-1 and TRBJ2-3; 7 bases fit TRBD2. CDR3 size: 16 residues. Trimming at V came to 0 bases and at J to 5 bases, leaving 9 bases not matched to a gene. The V gene's germline CDR1 is SGHRS and CDR2 YFSETQ. The chain's CDR3 is CASSLGGTTRLDTQYF. The CDR3 coding sequence is TGCGCCAGCAGCTTGGGCGGGACTACCAGGTTAGATACGCAGTATTTT.

The chain links TRBV5-4 to TRBJ2-1; 13 nucleotides match TRBD2. The V gene end was trimmed by 3 bases and the J gene end by 7 bases; junction bases not matched to a gene: 4. Per the germline V gene, CDR1 is SGHNT and CDR2 is YYREEE (reference sequence). The CDR3 has 15 residues. The CDR3 sequence: CASSYQLAGGNEQFF. The CDR3 DNA reads as TGTGCCAGCAGCTACCAACTAGCGGGAGGGAATGAGCAGTTCTTC.

J is TRBJ2-3 and V is TRBV25-1, with 9 nucleotides matching TRBD2. V shed 3 bases, J shed 4 bases, and the junction held 8 bases outside the gene matches. There are 16 residues in the CDR3. Germline CDR1 reads MGHDK; CDR2 reads SYGVNS. This chain's CDR3 is CASSDLSGSRPDTQYF. In nucleotides, the CDR3 is TGTGCCAGCAGTGATCTTAGCGGGAGCCGGCCAGATACGCAGTATTTT.